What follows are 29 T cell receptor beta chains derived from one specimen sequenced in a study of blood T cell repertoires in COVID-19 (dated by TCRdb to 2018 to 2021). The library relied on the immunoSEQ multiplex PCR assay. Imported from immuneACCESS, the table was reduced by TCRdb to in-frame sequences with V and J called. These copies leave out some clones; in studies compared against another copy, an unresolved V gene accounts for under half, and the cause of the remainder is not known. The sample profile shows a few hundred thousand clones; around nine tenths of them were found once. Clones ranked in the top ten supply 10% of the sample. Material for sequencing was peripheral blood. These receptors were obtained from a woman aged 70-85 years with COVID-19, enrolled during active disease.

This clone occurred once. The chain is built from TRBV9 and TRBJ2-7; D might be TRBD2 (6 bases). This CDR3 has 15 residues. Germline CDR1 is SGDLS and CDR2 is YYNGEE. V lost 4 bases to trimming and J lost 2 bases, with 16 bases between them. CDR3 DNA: TGTGCCAGCAGCCCGGAGGGAGTAAATCCCTACGAGCAGTACTTC. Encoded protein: CASSPEGVNPYEQYF.

CDR3 sequence: CASSLTGLSNYGYTF. CDR3 sequence (DNA): TGCGCCAGCAGCTTGACAGGGCTATCTAACTATGGCTACACCTTC. The J gene is TRBJ1-2, the V gene TRBV5-1; possibly TRBD1 for D (6 bases). In germline, CDR1 is SGHRS, CDR2 YFSETQ. Trimming cost V 1 base and J 0 bases, with 10 bases left between them. CDR3 length: 15 residues.

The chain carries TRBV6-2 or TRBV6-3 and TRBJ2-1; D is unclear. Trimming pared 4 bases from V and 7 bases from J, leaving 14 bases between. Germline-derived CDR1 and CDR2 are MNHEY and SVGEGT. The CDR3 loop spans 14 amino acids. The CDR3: CASSSAAAYNEQFF. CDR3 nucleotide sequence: TGTGCCAGCAGTTCCGCGGCTGCGTATAATGAGCAGTTCTTC.

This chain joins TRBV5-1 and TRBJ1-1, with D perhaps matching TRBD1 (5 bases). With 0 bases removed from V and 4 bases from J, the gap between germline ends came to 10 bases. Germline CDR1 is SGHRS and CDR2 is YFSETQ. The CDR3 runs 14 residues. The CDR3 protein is CASSLGGAATEAFF. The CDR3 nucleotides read TGCGCCAGCAGCTTGGGCGGGGCTGCCACTGAAGCTTTCTTT. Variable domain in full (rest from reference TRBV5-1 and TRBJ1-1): KAGVTQTPRYLIKTRGQQVTLSCSPISGHRSVSWYQQTPGQGLQFLFEYFSETQRNKGNFPGRFSGRQFSNSRSEMNVSTLELGDSALYLCASSLGGAATEAFFGQGTRLTVV.

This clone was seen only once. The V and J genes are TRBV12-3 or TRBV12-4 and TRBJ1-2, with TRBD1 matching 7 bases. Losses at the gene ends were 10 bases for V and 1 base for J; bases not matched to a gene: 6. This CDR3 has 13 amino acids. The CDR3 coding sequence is TGTGCCACCCGGACAGGATTTAACTATGGCTACACCTTC. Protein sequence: CATRTGFNYGYTF.

The chain's CDR3 is CASSSRNYGYTF. For the CDR3, the DNA is TGTGCCAGCAGTTCCAGAAACTATGGCTACACCTTC. The chain has TRBV6-5 and TRBJ1-2; D not certain. The ends were cut back, 4 bases at V and 2 bases at J, with 5 bases in the middle. The CDR3 has 12 residues. Germline V lookup: CDR1 MNHEY, CDR2 SVGAGI.

CDR3 loop: CASSLETGSDTQYF. As DNA, the CDR3 is TGTGCCAGCAGCTTAGAAACAGGGTCAGATACGCAGTATTTT. The chain links TRBV7-2 to TRBJ2-3, with a weak D call TRBD1 (6 bases). CDR3 length: 14 amino acids. Germline V gene lookup returns CDR1 SGHTA and CDR2 FQGNSA. V was cut by 1 base and J by 4 bases, with 9 bases left in between.

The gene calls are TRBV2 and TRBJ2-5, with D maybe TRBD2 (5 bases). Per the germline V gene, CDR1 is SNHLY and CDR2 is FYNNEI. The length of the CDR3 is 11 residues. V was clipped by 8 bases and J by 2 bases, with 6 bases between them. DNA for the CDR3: TGTGCCAGCCGGGAACAAGAGACCCAGTACTTC. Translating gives CASREQETQYF. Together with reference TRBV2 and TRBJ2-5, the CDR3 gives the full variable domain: EPEVTQTPSHQVTQMGQEVILRCVPISNHLYFYWYRQILGQKVEFLVSFYNNEISEKSEIFDDQFSVERPDGSNFTLKIRSTKLEDSAMYFCASREQETQYFGPGTRLLVL.

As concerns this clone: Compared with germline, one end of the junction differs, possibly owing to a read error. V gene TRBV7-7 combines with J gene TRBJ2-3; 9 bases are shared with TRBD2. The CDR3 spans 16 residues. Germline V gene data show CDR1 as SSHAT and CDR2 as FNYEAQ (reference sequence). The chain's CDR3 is CASSLAGGGGTDTQYF. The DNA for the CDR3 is TGTGCTAGCAGCTTAGCTGGCGGGGGGGGCACAGATACGCAGTATTTT.

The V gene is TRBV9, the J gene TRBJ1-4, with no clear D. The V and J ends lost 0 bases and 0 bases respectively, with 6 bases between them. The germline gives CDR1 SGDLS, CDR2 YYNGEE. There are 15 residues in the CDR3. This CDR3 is CASSVGASTNEKLFF. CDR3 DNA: TGTGCCAGCAGCGTAGGAGCCTCAACTAATGAAAAACTGTTTTTT. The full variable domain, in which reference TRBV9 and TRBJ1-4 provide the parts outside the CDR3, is DSGVTQTPKHLITATGQRVTLRCSPRSGDLSVYWYQQSLDQGLQFLIQYYNGEERAKGNILERFSAQQFPDLHSELNLSSLELGDSALYFCASSVGASTNEKLFFGSGTQLSVL.

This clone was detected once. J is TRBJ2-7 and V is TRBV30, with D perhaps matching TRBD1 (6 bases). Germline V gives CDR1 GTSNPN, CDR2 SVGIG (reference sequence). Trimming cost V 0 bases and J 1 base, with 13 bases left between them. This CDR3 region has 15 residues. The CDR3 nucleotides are TGTGCCTGGAGTGTACACAGGGTTGAGTCCTACGAGCAGTACTTC. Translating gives CAWSVHRVESYEQYF.

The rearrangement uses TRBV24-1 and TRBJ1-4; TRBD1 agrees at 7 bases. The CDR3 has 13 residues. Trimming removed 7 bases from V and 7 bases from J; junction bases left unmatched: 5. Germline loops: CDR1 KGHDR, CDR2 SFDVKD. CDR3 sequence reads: CATRKDRVEKLFF. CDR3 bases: TGTGCCACCAGGAAAGACAGGGTTGAAAAACTGTTTTTT.

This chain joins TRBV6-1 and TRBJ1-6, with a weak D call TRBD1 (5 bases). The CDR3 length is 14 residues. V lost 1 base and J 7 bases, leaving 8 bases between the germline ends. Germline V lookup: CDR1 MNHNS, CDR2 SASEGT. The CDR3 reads CASSEGQRNSPLHF. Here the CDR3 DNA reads TGTGCCAGCAGTGAAGGACAGAGAAATTCACCCCTCCACTTT.

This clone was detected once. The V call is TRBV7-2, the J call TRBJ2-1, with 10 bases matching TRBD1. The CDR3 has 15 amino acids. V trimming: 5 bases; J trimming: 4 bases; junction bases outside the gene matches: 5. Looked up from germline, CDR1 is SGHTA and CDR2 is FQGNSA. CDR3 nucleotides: TGTGCCAGCAGCCAGGGACAGGGGACGTACAATGAGCAGTTCTTC. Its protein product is CASSQGQGTYNEQFF.

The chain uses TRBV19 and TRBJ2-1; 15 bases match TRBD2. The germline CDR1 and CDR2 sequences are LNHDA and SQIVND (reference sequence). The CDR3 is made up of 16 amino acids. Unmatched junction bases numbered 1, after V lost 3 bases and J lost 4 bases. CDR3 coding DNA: TGTGCCAGTAGTATGGGGACTAGCGGGAGGTACAATGAGCAGTTCTTC. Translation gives CASSMGTSGRYNEQFF.

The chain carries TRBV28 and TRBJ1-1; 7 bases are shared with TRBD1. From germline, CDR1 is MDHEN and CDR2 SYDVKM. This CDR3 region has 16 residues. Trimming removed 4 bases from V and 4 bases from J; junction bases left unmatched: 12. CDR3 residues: CASSSSRDSGSTEAFF. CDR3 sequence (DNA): TGTGCCAGCAGTTCAAGCAGGGACAGTGGTAGCACTGAAGCTTTCTTT.

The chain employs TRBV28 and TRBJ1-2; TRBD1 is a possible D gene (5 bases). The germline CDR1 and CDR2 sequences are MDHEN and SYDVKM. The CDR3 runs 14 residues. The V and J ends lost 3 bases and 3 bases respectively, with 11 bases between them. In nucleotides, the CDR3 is TGTGCCAGCAGTTTTGGGACTGATCACTATGGCTACACCTTC. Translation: CASSFGTDHYGYTF.

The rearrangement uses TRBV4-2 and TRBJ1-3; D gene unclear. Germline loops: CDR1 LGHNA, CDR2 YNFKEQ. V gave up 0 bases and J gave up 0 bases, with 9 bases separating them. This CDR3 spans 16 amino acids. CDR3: CASSQERSSSGNTIYF. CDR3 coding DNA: TGTGCCAGCAGCCAAGAGCGTTCGAGCTCTGGAAACACCATATATTTT.

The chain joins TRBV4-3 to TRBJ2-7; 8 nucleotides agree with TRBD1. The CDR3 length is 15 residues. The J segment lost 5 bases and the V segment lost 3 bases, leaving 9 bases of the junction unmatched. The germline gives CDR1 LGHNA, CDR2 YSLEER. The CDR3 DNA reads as TGCGCCAGCAGCCAGAGACAGGGGTTAGTTGACGAGCAGTACTTC. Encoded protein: CASSQRQGLVDEQYF.

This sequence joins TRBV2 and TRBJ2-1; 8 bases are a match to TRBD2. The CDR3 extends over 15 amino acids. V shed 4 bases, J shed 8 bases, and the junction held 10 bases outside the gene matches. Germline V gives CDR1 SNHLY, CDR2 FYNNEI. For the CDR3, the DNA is TGTGCCAGCAGTGCATCGGGACTAGATCAGGATGAGCAGTTCTTC. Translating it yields CASSASGLDQDEQFF.

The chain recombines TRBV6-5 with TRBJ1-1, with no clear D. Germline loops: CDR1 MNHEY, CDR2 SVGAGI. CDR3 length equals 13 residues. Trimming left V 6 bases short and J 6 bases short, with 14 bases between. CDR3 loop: CASSPSGGSEAFF. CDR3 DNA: TGTGCCAGCAGCCCCTCGGGAGGTTCTGAAGCTTTCTTT.

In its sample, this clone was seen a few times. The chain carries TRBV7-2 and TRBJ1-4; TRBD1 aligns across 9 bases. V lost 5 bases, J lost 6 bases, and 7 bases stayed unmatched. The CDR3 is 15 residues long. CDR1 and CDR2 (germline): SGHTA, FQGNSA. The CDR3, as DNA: TGTGCCAGCAGCCCGGACAGGGGTACTTATGAAAAACTGTTTTTT. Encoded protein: CASSPDRGTYEKLFF.

For the CDR3, the DNA is TGTGCCAGCAGTTTATCCCACGGAGCTTTCTTT. Protein sequence: CASSLSHGAFF. The V gene is TRBV28, the J gene TRBJ1-1; D remains unclear. Trimming took 1 base from V and 10 from J, leaving 7 bases between them. This CDR3 comprises 11 residues. Per the germline V gene, CDR1 is MDHEN and CDR2 is SYDVKM.

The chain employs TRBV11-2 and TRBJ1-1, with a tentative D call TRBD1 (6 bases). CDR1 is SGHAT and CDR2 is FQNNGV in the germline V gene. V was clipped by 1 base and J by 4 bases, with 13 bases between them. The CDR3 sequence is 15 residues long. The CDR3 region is CASSLVGGAGTEAFF. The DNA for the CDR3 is TGTGCCAGCAGCTTAGTAGGGGGGGCCGGCACTGAAGCTTTCTTT.

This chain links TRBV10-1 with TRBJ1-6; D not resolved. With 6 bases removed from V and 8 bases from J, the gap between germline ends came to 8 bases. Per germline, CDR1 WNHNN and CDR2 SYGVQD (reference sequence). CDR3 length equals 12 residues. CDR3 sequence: CASRALDSPLHF. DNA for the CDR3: TGCGCCAGCAGAGCATTGGATTCACCCCTCCACTTT.

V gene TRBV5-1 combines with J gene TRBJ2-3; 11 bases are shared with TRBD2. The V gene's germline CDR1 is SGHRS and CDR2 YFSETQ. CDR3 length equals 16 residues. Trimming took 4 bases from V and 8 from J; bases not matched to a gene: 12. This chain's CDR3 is CASSPKETSGIVTQYF. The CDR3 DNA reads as TGCGCCAGCAGCCCGAAGGAGACTAGCGGGATTGTTACGCAGTATTTT.

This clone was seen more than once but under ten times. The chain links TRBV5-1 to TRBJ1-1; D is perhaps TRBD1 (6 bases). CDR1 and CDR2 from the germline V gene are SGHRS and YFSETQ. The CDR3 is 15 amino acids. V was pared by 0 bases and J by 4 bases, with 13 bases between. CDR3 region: CASSLESGGITEAFF. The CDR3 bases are TGCGCCAGCAGCTTGGAATCGGGGGGCATCACTGAAGCTTTCTTT.

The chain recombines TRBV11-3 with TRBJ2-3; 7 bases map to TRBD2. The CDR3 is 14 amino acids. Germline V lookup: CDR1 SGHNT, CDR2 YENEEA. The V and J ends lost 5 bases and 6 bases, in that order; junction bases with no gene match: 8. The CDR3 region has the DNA TGTGCCAGCAGCCCAGGACTAGGAGATGATACGCAGTATTTT. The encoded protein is CASSPGLGDDTQYF.

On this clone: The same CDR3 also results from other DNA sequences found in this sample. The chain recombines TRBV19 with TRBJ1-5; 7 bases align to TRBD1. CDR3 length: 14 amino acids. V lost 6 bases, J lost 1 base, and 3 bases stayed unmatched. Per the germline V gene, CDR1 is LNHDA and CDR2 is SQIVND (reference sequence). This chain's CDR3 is CASSTTGSNQPQHF. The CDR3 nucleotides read TGTGCCAGTAGCACGACAGGGAGCAATCAGCCCCAGCATTTT.